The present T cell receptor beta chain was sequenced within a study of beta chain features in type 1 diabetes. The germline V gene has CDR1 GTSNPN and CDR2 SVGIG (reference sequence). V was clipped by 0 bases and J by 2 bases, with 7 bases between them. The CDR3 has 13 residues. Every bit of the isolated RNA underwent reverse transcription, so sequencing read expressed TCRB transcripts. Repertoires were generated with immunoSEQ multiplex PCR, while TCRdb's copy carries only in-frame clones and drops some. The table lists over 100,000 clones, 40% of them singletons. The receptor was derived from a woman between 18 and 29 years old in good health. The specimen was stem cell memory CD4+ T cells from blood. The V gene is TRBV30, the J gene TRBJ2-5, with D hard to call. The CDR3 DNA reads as TGTGCCTGGAGTGTACGAGTACAAGAGACCCAGTACTTC. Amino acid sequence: CAWSVRVQETQYF.